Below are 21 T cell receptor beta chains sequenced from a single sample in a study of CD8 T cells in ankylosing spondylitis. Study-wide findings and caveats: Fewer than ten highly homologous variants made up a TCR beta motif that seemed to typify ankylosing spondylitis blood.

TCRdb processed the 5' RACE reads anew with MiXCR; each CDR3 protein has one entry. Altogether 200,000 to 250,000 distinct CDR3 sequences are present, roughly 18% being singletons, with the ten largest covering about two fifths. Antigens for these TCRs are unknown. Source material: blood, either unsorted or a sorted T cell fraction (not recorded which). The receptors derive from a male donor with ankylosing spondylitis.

The chain's CDR3 is CASSPSGTGDYNEQFF. The CDR3 DNA follows: TGTGCCAGCAGCCCCTCCGGGACAGGGGACTACAATGAGCAGTTCTTC. The rearrangement joins TRBV7-9 to TRBJ2-1; 10 bases agree with TRBD1. V lost 5 bases and J lost 3; bases outside the gene matches: 7. The germline CDR1 and CDR2 sequences are SEHNR and FQNEAQ (reference sequence). The CDR3 sequence is 16 residues long.

As DNA, the CDR3 is TGTGCCAGCAGCTGGGACGGGAGCTCCTACGAGCAGTACTTC. Translated: CASSWDGSSYEQYF. The J gene is TRBJ2-7, the V gene TRBV12-3 or TRBV12-4; possible D gene TRBD2, 6 bases. This CDR3 contains 14 residues. Deletions cut 6 bases from V and 0 bases from J, with 12 bases between.

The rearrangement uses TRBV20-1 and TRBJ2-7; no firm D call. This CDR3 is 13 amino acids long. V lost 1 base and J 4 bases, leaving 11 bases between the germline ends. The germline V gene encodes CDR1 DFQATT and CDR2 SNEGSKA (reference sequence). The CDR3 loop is CSARGGNQYEQYF. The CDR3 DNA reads TGCAGTGCTAGAGGTGGGAATCAGTACGAGCAGTACTTC.

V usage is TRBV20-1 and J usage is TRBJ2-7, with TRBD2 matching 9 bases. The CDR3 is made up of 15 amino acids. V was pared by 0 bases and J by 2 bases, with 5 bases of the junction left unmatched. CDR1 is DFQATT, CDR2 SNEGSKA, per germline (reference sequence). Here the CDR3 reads CSARDLAGRTYEQYF. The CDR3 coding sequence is TGCAGTGCTAGAGACCTAGCGGGGAGGACCTACGAGCAGTACTTC.

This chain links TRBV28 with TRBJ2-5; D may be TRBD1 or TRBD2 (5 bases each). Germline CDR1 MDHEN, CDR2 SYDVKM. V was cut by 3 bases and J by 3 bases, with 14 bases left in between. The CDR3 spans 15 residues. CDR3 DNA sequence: TGTGCCAGCAGTTTTAGCGACAGTAAAAAAGAGACCCAGTACTTC. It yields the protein CASSFSDSKKETQYF.

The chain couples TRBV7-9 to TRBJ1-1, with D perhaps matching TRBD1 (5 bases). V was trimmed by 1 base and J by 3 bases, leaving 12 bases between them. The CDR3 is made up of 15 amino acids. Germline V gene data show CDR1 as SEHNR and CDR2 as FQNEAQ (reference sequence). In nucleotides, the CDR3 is TGTGCCAGCAGCTTAGTCCAGGGCTTGGACACTGAAGCTTTCTTT. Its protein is CASSLVQGLDTEAFF.

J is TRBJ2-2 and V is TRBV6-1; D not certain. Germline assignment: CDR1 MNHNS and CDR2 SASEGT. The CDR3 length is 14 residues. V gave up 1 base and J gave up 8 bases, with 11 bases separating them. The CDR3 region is CASSEGRVFGELFF. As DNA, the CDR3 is TGTGCCAGCAGTGAAGGGAGAGTGTTTGGGGAGCTGTTTTTT.

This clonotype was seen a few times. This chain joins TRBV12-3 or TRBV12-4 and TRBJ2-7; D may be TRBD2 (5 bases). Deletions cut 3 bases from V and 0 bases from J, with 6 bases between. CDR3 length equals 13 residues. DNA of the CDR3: TGTGCCAGCAGTTTCGACTACTCCTACGAGCAGTACTTC. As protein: CASSFDYSYEQYF.

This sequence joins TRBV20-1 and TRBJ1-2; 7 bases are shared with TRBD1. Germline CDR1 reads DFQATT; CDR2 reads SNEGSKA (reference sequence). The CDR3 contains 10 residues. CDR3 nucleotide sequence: TGCGGGGGACAGAACTATGGCTACACCTTC. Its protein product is CGGQNYGYTF.

The CDR3 loop reads CASSLEAAGGTEAFF. The CDR3 DNA reads as TGCGCCAGCAGCTTGGAGGCGGCAGGGGGGACTGAAGCTTTCTTT. The V and J genes are TRBV5-1 and TRBJ1-1; 7 bases match TRBD1. V lost 0 bases to trimming and J lost 5 bases; unmatched junction nucleotides: 7. The CDR3 loop spans 15 amino acids. Germline V lookup: CDR1 SGHRS, CDR2 YFSETQ.

CDR3 in amino acids: CASSLTSLQETQYF. The CDR3 region has the DNA TGTGCCAGCAGTTTAACTAGCCTCCAAGAGACCCAGTACTTC. The chain employs TRBV27 and TRBJ2-5, with TRBD2 as a possible D gene (6 bases). Germline CDR1 reads MNHEY; CDR2 reads SMNVEV (reference sequence). The ends were cut back, 2 bases at V and 1 base at J, with 8 bases in the middle. CDR3 size: 14 residues.

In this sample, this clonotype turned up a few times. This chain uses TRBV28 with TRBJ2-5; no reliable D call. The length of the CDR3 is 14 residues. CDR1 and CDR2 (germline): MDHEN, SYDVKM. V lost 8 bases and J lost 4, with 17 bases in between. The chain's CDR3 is CASGEASSRETQYF. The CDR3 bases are TGTGCCAGCGGTGAGGCCTCGTCCCGAGAGACCCAGTACTTC. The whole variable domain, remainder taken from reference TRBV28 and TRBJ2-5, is DVKVTQSSRYLVKRTGEKVFLECVQDMDHENMFWYRQDPGLGLRLIYFSYDVKMKEKGDIPEGYSVSREKKERFSLILESASTNQTSMYLCASGEASSRETQYFGPGTRLLVL.

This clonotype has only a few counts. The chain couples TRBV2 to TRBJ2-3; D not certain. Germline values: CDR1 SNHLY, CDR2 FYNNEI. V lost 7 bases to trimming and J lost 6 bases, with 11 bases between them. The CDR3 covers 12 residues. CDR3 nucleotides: TGTGCCAGCAACGACTTATACGATACGCAGTATTTT. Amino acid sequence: CASNDLYDTQYF.

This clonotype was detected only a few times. CDR3 sequence (DNA): TGCAGTGGCACCCCGCAGCGCGAGCGGTACTTC. This codes for CSGTPQRERYF. V is TRBV20-1 and J is TRBJ2-5; D is uncertain. The CDR3 is 11 residues long. The V and J ends lost 7 bases and 13 bases respectively, with 19 bases between them. CDR1 is DFQATT, CDR2 SNEGSKA, per germline (reference sequence).

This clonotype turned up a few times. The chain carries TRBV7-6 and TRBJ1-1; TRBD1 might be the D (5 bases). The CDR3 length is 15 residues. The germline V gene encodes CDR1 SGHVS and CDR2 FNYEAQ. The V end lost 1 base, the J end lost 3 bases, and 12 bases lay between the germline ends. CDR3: CASSLVLGRDTEAFF. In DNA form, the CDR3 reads TGTGCCAGCAGCTTAGTTCTGGGGCGGGACACTGAAGCTTTCTTT.

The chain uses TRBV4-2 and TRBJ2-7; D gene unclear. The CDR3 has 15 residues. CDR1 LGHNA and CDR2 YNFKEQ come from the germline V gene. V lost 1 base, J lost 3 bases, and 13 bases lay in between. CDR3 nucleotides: TGTGCCAGCAGCCAAGTATTAGGCGGAATCTACGAGCAGTACTTC. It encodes CASSQVLGGIYEQYF.

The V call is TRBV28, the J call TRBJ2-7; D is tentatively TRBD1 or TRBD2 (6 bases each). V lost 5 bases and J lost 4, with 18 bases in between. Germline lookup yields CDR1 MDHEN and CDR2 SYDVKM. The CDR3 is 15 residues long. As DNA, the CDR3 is TGTGCCAGCAGTCCCCCCGAGACAGGACTATACGAGCAGTACTTC. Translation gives CASSPPETGLYEQYF.

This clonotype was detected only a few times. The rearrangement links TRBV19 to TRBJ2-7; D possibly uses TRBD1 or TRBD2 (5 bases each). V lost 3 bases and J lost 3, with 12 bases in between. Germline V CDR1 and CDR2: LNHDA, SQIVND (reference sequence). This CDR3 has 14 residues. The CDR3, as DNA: TGTGCCAGTAGTATGGATGGGGGTTACTACGAGCAGTACTTC. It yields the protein CASSMDGGYYEQYF. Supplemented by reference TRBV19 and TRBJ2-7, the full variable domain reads DGGITQSPKYLFRKEGQNVTLSCEQNLNHDAMYWYRQDPGQGLRLIYYSQIVNDFQKGDIAEGYSVSREKKESFPLTVTSAQKNPTAFYLCASSMDGGYYEQYFGPGTRLTVT.

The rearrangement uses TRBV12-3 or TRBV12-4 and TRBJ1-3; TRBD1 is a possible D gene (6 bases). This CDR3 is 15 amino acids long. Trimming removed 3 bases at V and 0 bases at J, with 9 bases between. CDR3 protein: CASSFRTVSGNTIYF. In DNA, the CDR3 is TGTGCCAGCAGTTTTCGGACAGTCTCTGGAAACACCATATATTTT.

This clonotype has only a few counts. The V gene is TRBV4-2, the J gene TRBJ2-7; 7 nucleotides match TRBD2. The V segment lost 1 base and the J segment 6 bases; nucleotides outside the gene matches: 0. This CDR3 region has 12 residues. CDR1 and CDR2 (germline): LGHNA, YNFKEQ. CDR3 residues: CASSQGTSEQYF. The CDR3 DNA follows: TGTGCCAGCAGCCAAGGGACTAGCGAGCAGTACTTC.

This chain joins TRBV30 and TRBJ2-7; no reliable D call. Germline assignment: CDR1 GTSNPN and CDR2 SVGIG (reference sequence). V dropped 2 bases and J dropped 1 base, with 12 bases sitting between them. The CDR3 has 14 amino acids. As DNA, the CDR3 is TGTGCCTGGAGTATAATGGACGGTTCCTACGAGCAGTACTTC. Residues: CAWSIMDGSYEQYF.